These 5 T cell receptor beta chains originate from one sample sequenced in a study of early T cells in non-severe SARS-CoV-2 infection (dated by TCRdb to the early 2020s). Library preparation employed 5' RACE. The reads were generated on a NextSeq 500. The raw public data were reprocessed by TCRdb itself: fastp quality trimming at Q25, MiXCR clonotype calling, in-frame beta chains only. Records with the same CDR3 protein are collapsed into one entry carrying the most frequent genes and DNA. The sample table records 50,000 to 60,000 distinct CDR3 sequences; around 8.6% of these occur just once. The ten largest clones represent approximately 4% of the sample. Sample: whole blood, taken at baseline. The receptors stem from an adult who was a healthcare worker with PCR-confirmed SARS-CoV-2 infection or an uninfected control (not recorded which).

DNA of the CDR3: TGCGCCAGCAGCCCAAGAACGCTGGGTGGTGAAAAACTGTTTTTT. Residues: CASSPRTLGGEKLFF. The chain combines TRBV4-1 with TRBJ1-4; D is unclear. The germline V and J ends were trimmed by 4 bases and 7 bases, with 16 bases remaining between them. The CDR3 consists of 15 residues. CDR1 is MGHRA and CDR2 is YSYEKL in the germline V gene.

V gene TRBV15 combines with J gene TRBJ2-7; TRBD2 matches 11 bases. In germline, CDR1 is LNHNV, CDR2 YYDKDF (reference sequence). This CDR3 region has 17 residues. Germline trimming cut 0 bases from V and 0 bases from J; bases unmatched to any gene: 4. The CDR3 DNA reads as TGTGCCACCAGCAGAGATGAGGGACTAGCGGCCTCCTACGAGCAGTACTTC. As protein: CATSRDEGLAASYEQYF.

This chain links TRBV6-5 with TRBJ1-4, with TRBD1 identical over 9 bases. The V segment lost 5 bases and the J segment 8 bases; nucleotides outside the gene matches: 6. This CDR3 has 14 amino acids. The germline V gene has CDR1 MNHEY and CDR2 SVGAGI. CDR3 loop: CASSHRTGDEKLFF. In DNA form, the CDR3 reads TGTGCCAGCAGTCACCGGACAGGGGACGAAAAACTGTTTTTT.

This clonotype was seen many times. This rearrangement joins TRBV20-1 to TRBJ2-7, with D perhaps TRBD1 (5 bases). The CDR3 runs to 13 residues. CDR1 is DFQATT, CDR2 SNEGSKA, per germline (reference sequence). Trimming shortened V by 3 bases and J by 6 bases, and 15 bases separated the two germline ends. The CDR3 DNA follows: TGCAGTGCTAGGGTTGAAGGGGCCGTCGAGCAGTACTTC. It is translated as CSARVEGAVEQYF.

The rearrangement joins TRBV29-1 to TRBJ2-3; the D gene is possibly TRBD2 (6 bases). Trimming left V 1 base short and J 3 bases short, with 8 bases between. Germline V gene lookup returns CDR1 SQVTM and CDR2 ANQGSEA. The CDR3 covers 13 residues. The CDR3 region has the DNA TGCAGCGTTGAAGCCCGGGGGACAGATACGCAGTATTTT. It is translated as CSVEARGTDTQYF.